Sequencing of this T cell receptor (beta chain) was carried out in a study of shared clonotypes between healthy human individuals. After removal of 5 bases from V and 4 bases from J, the junction contained 14 bases not matched to a gene. The CDR3 covers 16 residues. Germline lookup yields CDR1 SGHKS and CDR2 YYEKEE (reference sequence). This table comes from immunoSEQ multiplex PCR, and its TCRdb copy is limited to in-frame clones, with some not included. This table holds 1.6 million or so clones, about 98.5% found once. Input material: naive CD4+ T cells sorted from blood. Subset of the sample: CD45RA+ positively selected. The source is a man aged 25-45 years in good health. The V and J genes are TRBV5-5 and TRBJ2-7; 8 bases agree with TRBD2. The CDR3 sequence is CASSPGHGGAIYEQYF. In DNA, the CDR3 is TGTGCCAGCAGTCCTGGACACGGGGGGGCTATTTACGAGCAGTACTTC.